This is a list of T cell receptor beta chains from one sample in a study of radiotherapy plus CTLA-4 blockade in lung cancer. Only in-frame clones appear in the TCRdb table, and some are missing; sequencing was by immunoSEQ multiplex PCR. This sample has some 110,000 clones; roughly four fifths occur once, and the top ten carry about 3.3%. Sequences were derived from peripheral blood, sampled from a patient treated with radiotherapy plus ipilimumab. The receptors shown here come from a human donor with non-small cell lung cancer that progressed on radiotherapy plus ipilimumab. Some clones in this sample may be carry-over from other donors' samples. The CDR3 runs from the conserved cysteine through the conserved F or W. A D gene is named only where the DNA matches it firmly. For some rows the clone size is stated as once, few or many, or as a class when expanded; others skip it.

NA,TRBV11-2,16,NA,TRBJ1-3,CASSLIAGRPGNTIYF,TGTGCCAGCAGCTTAATCGCAGGGCGCCCTGGAAACACCATATATTTT
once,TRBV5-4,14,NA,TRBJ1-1,CASSVGALGTEAFF,TGTGCCAGCAGCGTGGGGGCCCTGGGGACTGAAGCTTTCTTT
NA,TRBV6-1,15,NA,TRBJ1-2,CASSPREASNYGYTF,TGTGCCAGCAGTCCCCGGGAAGCTTCTAACTATGGCTACACCTTC
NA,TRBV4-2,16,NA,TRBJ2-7,CASSQDLEFQRSEQYF,TGTGCCAGCAGCCAAGATTTGGAATTTCAACGTAGCGAGCAGTACTTC
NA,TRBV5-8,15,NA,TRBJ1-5,CASSLAGRSNQPQHF,TGTGCCAGCAGCTTGGCGGGCAGGAGCAATCAGCCCCAGCATTTT
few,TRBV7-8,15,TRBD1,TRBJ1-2,CASSQPGTGGYGYTF,TGTGCCAGCAGCCAACCTGGGACAGGGGGCTATGGCTACACCTTC
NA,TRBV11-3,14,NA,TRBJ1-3,CASSPGHSGNTIYF,TGTGCCAGCAGCCCCGGACACTCTGGAAACACCATATATTTT
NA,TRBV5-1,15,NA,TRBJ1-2,CASSTTGTEDYGYTF,TGCGCCAGCAGCACTACCGGGACCGAAGACTATGGCTACACCTTC
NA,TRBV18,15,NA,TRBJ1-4,CASSPPSNPNEKLFF,TGTGCCAGCTCACCACCGTCCAATCCTAATGAAAAACTGTTTTTT
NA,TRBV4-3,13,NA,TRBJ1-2,CASSQEYSYGYTF,TGCGCCAGCAGCCAAGAGTACAGTTATGGCTACACCTTC
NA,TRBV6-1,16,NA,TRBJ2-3,CASSEWAGADWDTQYF,TGTGCCAGCAGTGAATGGGCGGGGGCGGACTGGGATACGCAGTATTTT
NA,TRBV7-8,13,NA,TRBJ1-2,CASSLSWGDGYTF,TGTGCCAGCAGCTTATCGTGGGGAGATGGCTACACCTTC
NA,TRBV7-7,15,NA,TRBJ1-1,CASSPLQGANTEAFF,TGTGCTAGCAGCCCTCTTCAGGGCGCGAACACTGAAGCTTTCTTT
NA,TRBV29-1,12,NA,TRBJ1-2,CSVGDKNYGYTF,TGCAGCGTTGGGGACAAGAACTATGGCTACACCTTC
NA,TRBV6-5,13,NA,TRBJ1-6,CATARDYNSPLHF,TGTGCCACCGCCAGGGATTATAATTCACCCCTCCACTTT
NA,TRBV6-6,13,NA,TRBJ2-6,CASSYEGANVLTF,TGTGCCAGCAGTTACGAGGGGGCCAACGTCCTGACTTTC
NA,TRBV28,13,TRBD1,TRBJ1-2,CASSPCRGLGYTF,TGTGCCAGCAGTCCATGCAGGGGGTTAGGCTACACCTTC
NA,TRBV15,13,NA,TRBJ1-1,CATSRFMNTEAFF,TGTGCCACCAGCAGGTTCATGAACACTGAAGCTTTCTTT
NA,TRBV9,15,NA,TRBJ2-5,CASSVGGRGLETQYF,TGTGCCAGCAGCGTAGGGGGCAGGGGCCTGGAGACCCAGTACTTC
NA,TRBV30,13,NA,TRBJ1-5,CAWSVQVNQPQHF,TGTGCCTGGAGTGTACAAGTGAATCAGCCCCAGCATTTT
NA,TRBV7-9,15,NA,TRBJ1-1,CASTPQGGQNTEAFF,TGTGCCAGCACCCCTCAGGGAGGACAGAACACTGAAGCTTTCTTT
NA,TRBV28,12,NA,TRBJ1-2,CASSLRLYGYTF,TGTGCCAGCAGTTTACGGCTCTATGGCTACACCTTC
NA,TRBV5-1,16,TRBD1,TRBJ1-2,CASSLGDRALPHGYTF,TGCGCCAGCAGCTTGGGGGACAGGGCCCTACCTCATGGCTACACCTTC
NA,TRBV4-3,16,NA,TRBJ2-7,CASSQDLGTGSYEQYF,TGCGCCAGCAGCCAAGATTTGGGGACGGGCTCCTACGAGCAGTACTTC
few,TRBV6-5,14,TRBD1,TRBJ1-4,CASRGQGVNEKLFF,TGTGCCAGCCGAGGACAGGGCGTTAATGAAAAACTGTTTTTT
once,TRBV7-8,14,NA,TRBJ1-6,CASRRTRLDSPLHF,TGTGCCAGCCGGCGGACACGACTTGATTCACCCCTCCACTTT
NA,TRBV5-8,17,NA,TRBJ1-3,CASSLVGGPSSGNTIYF,TGTGCCAGCAGCTTGGTTGGCGGACCTTCCTCTGGAAACACCATATATTTT
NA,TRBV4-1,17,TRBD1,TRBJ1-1,CASSQLRDSLSDTEAFF,TGCGCCAGCAGCCAGCTCCGGGACAGCTTAAGCGACACTGAAGCTTTCTTT
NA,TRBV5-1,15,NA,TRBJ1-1,CASSNHRALHTEAFF,TGCGCCAGCAGCAATCACAGGGCCCTTCACACTGAAGCTTTCTTT
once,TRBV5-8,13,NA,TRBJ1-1,CASSLFRDTEAFF,TGTGCCAGCAGCTTGTTCCGGGACACTGAAGCTTTCTTT
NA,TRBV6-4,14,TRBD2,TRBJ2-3,CASSKAGGTDTQYF,TGTGCCAGCAGTAAAGCGGGGGGCACAGATACGCAGTATTTT